A selection of T cell receptor beta chains follows, all from one sample in a study of Graves' ophthalmopathy and Graves' hyperthyroidism. In TCRdb, the multiplex PCR reads were re-called with MiXCR into one record per CDR3 protein. Here the sample spans about 550,000 distinct CDR3 sequences, under 40% being singletons. Sequencing input: peripheral blood or thyroid tissue (not recorded which). Every receptor here comes from an adult man with Graves' hyperthyroidism. Both conserved end residues are part of each CDR3. A D gene is named only where the DNA matches it firmly. The size field is filled for only some rows; it gives once, few, many or a size class.

D gene: -
V gene: TRBV5-1
clone size: many
J gene: TRBJ2-7
CDR3 protein: CASSLTFSYEQYF
CDR3 DNA: TGCGCCAGCAGCTTGACTTTCTCCTACGAGCAGTACTTC

D gene: TRBD1
V gene: TRBV12-3/TRBV12-4
clone size: many
J gene: TRBJ2-7
CDR3 protein: CASKVTGGQNDEQYF
CDR3 DNA: TGTGCCAGCAAAGTCACAGGGGGCCAGAACGACGAGCAGTACTTC

D gene: -
V gene: TRBV20-1
clone size: few
J gene: TRBJ2-5
CDR3 protein: CSARSWGQETQYF
CDR3 DNA: TGCAGTGCTAGAAGTTGGGGGCAAGAGACCCAGTACTTC

D gene: -
V gene: TRBV5-1
clone size: many
J gene: TRBJ1-2
CDR3 protein: CASSSTENYGYTF
CDR3 DNA: TGCGCCAGCAGCTCGACAGAGAACTATGGCTACACCTTC

D gene: -
V gene: TRBV7-2
clone size: few
J gene: TRBJ2-1
CDR3 protein: CASSLAYGHNEQFF
CDR3 DNA: TGTGCCAGCAGCTTAGCGTACGGGCACAATGAGCAGTTCTTC

D gene: -
V gene: TRBV12-5
clone size: -
J gene: TRBJ2-7
CDR3 protein: CASGPMGAEWSYEQYF
CDR3 DNA: TGTGCTAGTGGCCCCATGGGCGCCGAGTGGTCCTACGAGCAGTACTTC

D gene: -
V gene: TRBV10-2
clone size: many
J gene: TRBJ1-1
CDR3 protein: CASSEFLRRNTEAFF
CDR3 DNA: TGCGCCAGCAGTGAGTTCTTAAGGCGAAACACTGAAGCTTTCTTT

D gene: TRBD1
V gene: TRBV12-3/TRBV12-4
clone size: few
J gene: TRBJ2-7
CDR3 protein: CASSRDRGPGEQYF
CDR3 DNA: TGTGCCAGCAGCCGGGACAGGGGGCCGGGTGAGCAGTACTTC

D gene: -
V gene: TRBV7-9
clone size: -
J gene: TRBJ2-5
CDR3 protein: CASSLAGFVETQYF
CDR3 DNA: TGTGCCAGCAGCTTAGCGGGGTTTGTGGAGACCCAGTACTTC

D gene: TRBD1
V gene: TRBV30
clone size: once
J gene: TRBJ2-7
CDR3 protein: CAWGQGHGQYF
CDR3 DNA: TGTGCCTGGGGACAGGGCCATGGGCAGTACTTC

D gene: -
V gene: TRBV19
clone size: many
J gene: TRBJ1-1
CDR3 protein: CASSTSMNTEAFF
CDR3 DNA: TGTGCCAGTAGTACATCTATGAACACTGAAGCTTTCTTT

D gene: TRBD1
V gene: TRBV6-5
clone size: many
J gene: TRBJ1-1
CDR3 protein: CASSFFRQGDTEAFF
CDR3 DNA: TGTGCCAGCAGTTTCTTCAGACAGGGCGATACTGAAGCTTTCTTT

D gene: TRBD1
V gene: TRBV12-3/TRBV12-4
clone size: many
J gene: TRBJ1-3
CDR3 protein: CASSDRGKDGNTIYF
CDR3 DNA: TGTGCCAGCAGTGACAGGGGGAAGGATGGAAACACCATATATTTT

D gene: -
V gene: TRBV24-1
clone size: -
J gene: TRBJ1-3
CDR3 protein: CVTSDTDGPSGNTIYF
CDR3 DNA: TGTGTCACCAGTGACACTGACGGACCCTCTGGAAACACCATATATTTT